Shown below are 14 T cell receptor beta chains from a single sample sequenced in a study of blood T cells in healthy people across ages (dated by TCRdb to the mid-2010s). Library method: 5' RACE. TCRdb records Illumina HiSeq 2500 as the sequencer. A second PCR of about 6 to 11 cycles was run with a J-beta primer mix and a sample-barcoded 5' primer. Starting from the raw public reads, TCRdb applied fastp trimming at Q25, assembled clones with MiXCR and retained in-frame beta chains. Every CDR3 protein is listed once, alongside the most common genes and DNA of its rows. The sample contains more than 450,000 distinct CDR3 sequences, about 27% of them found a single time. Over 3.5% of the sample is taken by the ten largest. This sample also belongs to another study, concerning T cells of mothers and their children.

The sample was blood. These receptors came from a boy aged 2-15 years in good health.

The chain uses TRBV9 and TRBJ1-2; 12 nucleotides agree with TRBD1. Germline V gives CDR1 SGDLS, CDR2 YYNGEE. This CDR3 has 15 residues. J gave up 7 bases and V 0 bases, and 4 bases lay outside the gene matches. CDR3 sequence (DNA): TGTGCCAGCAGCGTAGAGGGACAGGGGGCGCGTGGCTACACCTTC. Encoded protein: CASSVEGQGARGYTF.

This sequence joins TRBV7-9 and TRBJ2-3, with TRBD1 as a possible D gene (6 bases). V lost 4 bases and J lost 4, with 18 bases in between. CDR1 SEHNR and CDR2 FQNEAQ come from the germline V gene (reference sequence). There are 16 residues in the CDR3. CDR3 residues: CASSSTHNRASDTQYF. CDR3 bases: TGTGCCAGCAGCTCGACCCACAACAGGGCGTCAGATACGCAGTATTTT. Variable domain in full (rest from reference TRBV7-9 and TRBJ2-3): DTGVSQNPRHKITKRGQNVTFRCDPISEHNRLYWYRQTLGQGPEFLTYFQNEAQLEKSRLLSDRFSAERPKGSFSTLEIQRTEQGDSAMYLCASSSTHNRASDTQYFGPGTRLTVL.

The genes are TRBV10-3 and TRBJ2-5; TRBD2 aligns across 11 bases. This CDR3 region has 18 residues. Germline-derived CDR1 and CDR2 are ENHRY and SYGVKD. The junction had 14 bases not matched to a gene; V was cut back by 4 bases and J by 4 bases. The chain's CDR3 is CAISAETLAGAGGETQYF. CDR3 sequence (DNA): TGTGCCATCAGTGCCGAGACACTAGCGGGGGCTGGGGGAGAGACCCAGTACTTC.

The CDR3 is CASSRRTDLNTEAFF. The CDR3 DNA reads as TGCGCCAGCAGCCGCCGGACCGACCTGAACACTGAAGCTTTCTTT. This chain links TRBV5-1 with TRBJ1-1; D is unclear. The CDR3 spans 15 residues. V was trimmed by 4 bases and J by 0 bases, leaving 13 bases between them. CDR1 is SGHRS, CDR2 YFSETQ, per germline. Full variable domain (missing parts from reference TRBV5-1 and TRBJ1-1): KAGVTQTPRYLIKTRGQQVTLSCSPISGHRSVSWYQQTPGQGLQFLFEYFSETQRNKGNFPGRFSGRQFSNSRSEMNVSTLELGDSALYLCASSRRTDLNTEAFFGQGTRLTVV.

This clonotype appeared a few times. This CDR3 reads CSATSGGARETQYF. The CDR3 coding sequence is TGCAGTGCTACTAGCGGGGGGGCCCGAGAGACCCAGTACTTC. The V call is TRBV20-1, the J call TRBJ2-5; 12 bases are shared with TRBD2. This CDR3 spans 14 amino acids. The germline V gene encodes CDR1 DFQATT and CDR2 SNEGSKA (reference sequence). With 4 bases clipped from V and 4 bases from J, the junction kept 4 bases outside the gene matches.

In its sample, this clonotype was seen a few times. V is TRBV18 and J is TRBJ2-3; the D is unclear. The CDR3 consists of 13 residues. Germline V gives CDR1 KGHSH, CDR2 LQKENI. The V and J ends lost 8 bases and 2 bases respectively, with 11 bases between them. The CDR3 sequence: CASRPAPTDTQYF. In DNA, the CDR3 is TGTGCCAGCCGCCCAGCTCCCACAGATACGCAGTATTTT.

The J gene is TRBJ1-4, the V gene TRBV5-1; 8 bases are shared with TRBD1. There are 19 residues in the CDR3. V dropped 0 bases and J dropped 0; count of bases not matched to a gene: 10. Germline lookup yields CDR1 SGHRS and CDR2 YFSETQ. The CDR3 here is CASSLALAGGRATNEKLFF. The DNA of the CDR3 is TGCGCCAGCAGCTTGGCCCTGGCAGGGGGCCGTGCAACTAATGAAAAACTGTTTTTT.

This clonotype was seen a few times. This sequence joins TRBV25-1 and TRBJ1-3, with D perhaps TRBD1 (6 bases). The CDR3 is 14 amino acids. The ends were cut back, 6 bases at V and 2 bases at J, with 11 bases in the middle. Germline V lookup: CDR1 MGHDK, CDR2 SYGVNS. CDR3 DNA sequence: TGTGCCAGCAGGAAGGGGGTCGCTGGAAACACCATATATTTT. It is translated as CASRKGVAGNTIYF.

This clonotype was detected once. CDR3 sequence (DNA): TGCAGTGCTAGAGATTCGCCCACAGATACGCAGTATTTT. Amino acid sequence: CSARDSPTDTQYF. The rearrangement uses TRBV20-1 and TRBJ2-3; no clear D. The V gene's germline CDR1 is DFQATT and CDR2 SNEGSKA (reference sequence). This CDR3 is 13 amino acids long. V dropped 0 bases and J dropped 2 bases, with 6 bases sitting between them.

This clonotype has only a few counts. V is TRBV7-3 and J is TRBJ2-5; possibly TRBD1 for D (6 bases). The CDR3 runs to 15 residues. V was pared by 2 bases and J by 1 base, with 11 bases between. Germline lookup yields CDR1 SGHTA and CDR2 FQGTGA. CDR3 in amino acids: CASSLGVGGQETQYF. The CDR3 DNA reads TGTGCCAGCAGCTTAGGCGTAGGGGGCCAAGAGACCCAGTACTTC.

This clonotype was observed a few times. The V gene is TRBV15, the J gene TRBJ1-2; TRBD1 matches 9 bases. Germline CDR1 LNHNV, CDR2 YYDKDF (reference sequence). This CDR3 region has 15 residues. Losses at the gene ends were 4 bases for V and 2 bases for J; bases not matched to a gene: 5. CDR3 nucleotides: TGTGCCACCAGCACTAACAGGGGGCACAACTATGGCTACACCTTC. It specifies CATSTNRGHNYGYTF. Based on the CDR3 plus reference TRBV15 and TRBJ1-2, the full variable domain is DAMVIQNPRYQVTQFGKPVTLSCSQTLNHNVMYWYQQKSSQAPKLLFHYYDKDFNNEADTPDNFQSRRPNTSFCFLDIRSPGLGDTAMYLCATSTNRGHNYGYTFGSGTRLTVV.

V and J are TRBV12-3 or TRBV12-4 and TRBJ2-3, with 9 bases identical to TRBD2. V gave up 6 bases and J gave up 6 bases; unmatched junction bases: 10. CDR3 size: 15 residues. The CDR3 nucleotides read TGTGCCAGCAGCCCTGATAGCGGGAGACTGGATACGCAGTATTTT. It translates to CASSPDSGRLDTQYF.

V and J are TRBV29-1 and TRBJ1-1; D is unresolved. The ends were cut back, 5 bases at V and 3 bases at J, with 19 bases in the middle. The CDR3 consists of 15 residues. CDR1 and CDR2 from the germline V gene are SQVTM and ANQGSEA. The CDR3 here is CSVFPLVRVDTEAFF. The CDR3, as DNA: TGCAGCGTTTTTCCCTTAGTGAGGGTCGACACTGAAGCTTTCTTT.

This clonotype was counted at least ten times. The chain links TRBV3-1 to TRBJ2-7; D gene uncertain. The CDR3 sequence is 11 residues long. The germline CDR1 and CDR2 sequences are LGHDT and YNNKEL (reference sequence). Trimming took 1 base from V and 3 from J, leaving 1 base between them. CDR3 bases: TGTGCCAGCAGCCAAGTCTACGAGCAGTACTTC. Its translation: CASSQVYEQYF.